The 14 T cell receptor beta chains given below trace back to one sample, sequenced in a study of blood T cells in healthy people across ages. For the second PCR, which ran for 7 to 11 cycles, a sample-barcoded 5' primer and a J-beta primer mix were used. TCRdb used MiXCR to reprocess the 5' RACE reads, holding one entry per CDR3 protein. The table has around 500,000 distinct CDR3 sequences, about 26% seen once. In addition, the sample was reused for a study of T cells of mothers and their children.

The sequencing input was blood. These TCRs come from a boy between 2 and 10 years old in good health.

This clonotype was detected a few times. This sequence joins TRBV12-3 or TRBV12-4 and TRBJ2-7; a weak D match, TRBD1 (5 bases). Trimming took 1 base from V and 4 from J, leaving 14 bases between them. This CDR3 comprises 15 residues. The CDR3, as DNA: TGTGCCAGCAGTTTAGGACAGTCCGGACCTTACGAGCAGTACTTC. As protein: CASSLGQSGPYEQYF.

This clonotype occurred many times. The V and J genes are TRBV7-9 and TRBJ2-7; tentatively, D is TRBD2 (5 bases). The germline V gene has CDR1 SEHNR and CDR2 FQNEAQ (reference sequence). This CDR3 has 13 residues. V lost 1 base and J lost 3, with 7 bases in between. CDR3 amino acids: CASSLGRDYEQYF. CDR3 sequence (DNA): TGTGCCAGCAGCTTAGGCCGGGACTACGAGCAGTACTTC.

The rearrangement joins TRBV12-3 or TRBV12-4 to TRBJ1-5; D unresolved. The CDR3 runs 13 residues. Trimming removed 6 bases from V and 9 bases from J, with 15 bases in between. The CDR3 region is CASSEAGVPPQHF. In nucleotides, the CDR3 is TGTGCCAGCAGCGAGGCGGGTGTACCGCCCCAGCATTTT.

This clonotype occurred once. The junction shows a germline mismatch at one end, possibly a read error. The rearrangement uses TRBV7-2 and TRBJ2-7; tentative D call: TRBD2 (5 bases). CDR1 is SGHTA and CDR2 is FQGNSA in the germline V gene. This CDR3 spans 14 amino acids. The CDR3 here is CASSLHLGVLEQYF. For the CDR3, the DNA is TGCGCCAGCAGTCTCCATTTGGGAGTCCTCGAGCAGTACTTC.

Here the CDR3 reads CASEASGVYNEQFF. As DNA, the CDR3 is TGCGCCAGCGAGGCTAGCGGGGTTTACAATGAGCAGTTCTTC. The J gene is TRBJ2-1, the V gene TRBV10-2; 9 positions match TRBD2. There are 14 residues in the CDR3. Unmatched junction bases numbered 6, after V lost 8 bases and J lost 4 bases. Germline lookup yields CDR1 WSHSY and CDR2 SAAADI.

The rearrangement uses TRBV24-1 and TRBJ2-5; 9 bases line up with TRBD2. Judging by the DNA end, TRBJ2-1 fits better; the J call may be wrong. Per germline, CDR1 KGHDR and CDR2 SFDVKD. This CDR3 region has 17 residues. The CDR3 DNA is TGTGCCACCAGTGATTCAGCGGGAGGTTTACGGCCGAATGAGCAGTTCTTC. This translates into CATSDSAGGLRPNEQFF.

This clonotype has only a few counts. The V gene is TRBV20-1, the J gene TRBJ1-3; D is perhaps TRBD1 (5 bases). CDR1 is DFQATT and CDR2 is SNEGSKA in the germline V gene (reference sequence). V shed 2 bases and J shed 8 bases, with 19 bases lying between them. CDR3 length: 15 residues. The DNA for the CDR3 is TGCAGTGCTAGACAAGGTTGGGGCGGGGGAGACACCATATATTTT. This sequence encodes CSARQGWGGGDTIYF.

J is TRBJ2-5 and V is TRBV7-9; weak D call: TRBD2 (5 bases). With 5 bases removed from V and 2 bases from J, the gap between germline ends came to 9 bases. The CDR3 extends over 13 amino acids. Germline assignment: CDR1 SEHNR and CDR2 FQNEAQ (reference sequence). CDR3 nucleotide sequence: TGTGCCAGCAGCATCGGGAATCAAGAGACCCAGTACTTC. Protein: CASSIGNQETQYF.

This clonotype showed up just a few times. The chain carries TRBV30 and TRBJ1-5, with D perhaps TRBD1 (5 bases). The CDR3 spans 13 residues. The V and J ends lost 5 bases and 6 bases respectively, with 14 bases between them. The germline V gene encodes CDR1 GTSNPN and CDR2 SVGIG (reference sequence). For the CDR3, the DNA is TGTGCCTGGTCTTCCGGGGCGCGTCAGCCCCAGCATTTT. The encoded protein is CAWSSGARQPQHF. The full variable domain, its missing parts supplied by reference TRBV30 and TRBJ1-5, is SQTIHQWPATLVQPVGSPLSLECTVEGTSNPNLYWYRQAAGRGLQLLFYSVGIGQISSEVPQNLSASRPQDRQFILSSKKLLLSDSGFYLCAWSSGARQPQHFGDGTRLSIL.

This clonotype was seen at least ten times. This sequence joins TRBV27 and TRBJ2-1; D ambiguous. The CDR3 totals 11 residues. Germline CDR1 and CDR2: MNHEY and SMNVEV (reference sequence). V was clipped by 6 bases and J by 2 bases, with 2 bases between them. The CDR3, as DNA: TGTGCCAGCAGCGCCTACAATGAGCAGTTCTTC. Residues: CASSAYNEQFF.

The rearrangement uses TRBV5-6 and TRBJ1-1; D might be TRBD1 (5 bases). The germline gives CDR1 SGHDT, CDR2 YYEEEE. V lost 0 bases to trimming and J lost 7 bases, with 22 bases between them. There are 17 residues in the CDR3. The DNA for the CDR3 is TGTGCCAGCAGCTTGGTCGGCTTCGGGACGGAGGCATATGAAGCTTTCTTT. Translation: CASSLVGFGTEAYEAFF.

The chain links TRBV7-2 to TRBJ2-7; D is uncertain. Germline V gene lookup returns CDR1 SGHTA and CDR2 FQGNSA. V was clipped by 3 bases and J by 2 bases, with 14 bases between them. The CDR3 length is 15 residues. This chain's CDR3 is CASSLGWGLPYEQYF. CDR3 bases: TGTGCCAGCAGCTTGGGGTGGGGTTTGCCCTACGAGCAGTACTTC.

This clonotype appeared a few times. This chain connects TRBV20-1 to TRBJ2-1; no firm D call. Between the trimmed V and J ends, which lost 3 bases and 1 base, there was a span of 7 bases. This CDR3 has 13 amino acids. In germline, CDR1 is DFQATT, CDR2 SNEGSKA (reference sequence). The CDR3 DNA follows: TGCAGTGCTAGCGATGGTTCCTACAATGAGCAGTTCTTC. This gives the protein CSASDGSYNEQFF.

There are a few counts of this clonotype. DNA of the CDR3: TGCAGTGCTGCCGTTATGGACAGGGGGCACACTGAAGCTTTCTTT. Residues: CSAAVMDRGHTEAFF. The chain uses TRBV20-1 and TRBJ1-1, with TRBD1 identical over 11 bases. The CDR3 is made up of 15 amino acids. The germline V gene has CDR1 DFQATT and CDR2 SNEGSKA (reference sequence). Trimming removed 5 bases from V and 3 bases from J; junction bases left unmatched: 8.